Detailed here is one T cell receptor beta chain. Its cognate antigen is unknown. This specimen comes from a study of shared clonotypes between healthy human individuals. Among the donors, all were Caucasian adults who lived in Nashville, Tennessee. Clones were read by immunoSEQ multiplex PCR, and TCRdb kept only the in-frame ones, dropping some. This sample has roughly 1,500,000 clones, with approximately 98.5% found just once. General observations from the study: On the whole, naive subsets had larger estimated richness than memory subsets had. Generation of non-shared clonotypes was less probable than generation of clonotypes shared by all four donors.

The germline gives CDR1 SGHAT, CDR2 FQNNGV. CDR3 length equals 18 residues. V lost 6 bases, J lost 0 bases, and 14 bases stayed unmatched. The J gene is TRBJ1-3, the V gene TRBV11-2; 7 bases match TRBD1. The TCR comes from a young man in good health. Sequences were obtained from naive CD4+ T cells sorted from blood. Subset specified: CD45RA+ positively selected. DNA of the CDR3: TGTGCCAGCAGATCGACCGCCGGGACAGATTACTCTGGAAACACCATATATTTT. Translating gives CASRSTAGTDYSGNTIYF.